This T cell receptor (beta chain) originates from a study of CD8+ T cells in alopecia areata. Overall study results and limits: Clonality exceeded that of normal scalp in lesional scalp, most notably in alopecia totalis/universalis.

Reverse transcribed after extraction, RNA yielded cDNA as the sequencing template. Here immunoSEQ multiplex PCR was the method, and the copy in TCRdb shows in-frame clones only, minus some. This table holds under 95,000 clones, about three quarters found once. As to this clone: Antigen: not known.

Treatment defined: oral pan-JAK inhibitor, 5-10 mg twice daily. The CDR3 contains 15 residues. The V end lost 5 bases, the J end lost 10 bases, and 18 bases lay between the germline ends. Germline assignment: CDR1 SGHTA and CDR2 FQGNSA. J is TRBJ1-6 and V is TRBV7-2; maybe TRBD1 (6 bases). The source material was CD8+ T cells sorted from blood, sampled at week 44, from a patient treated with tofacitinib. The receptor was isolated from a human donor with alopecia areata. CDR3 DNA sequence: TGTGCCAGCAGCCCATCGACAGGCCTGCGATCACCCCTCCACTTT. Amino acids: CASSPSTGLRSPLHF.